Listed below are T cell receptor beta chains from one sample, sequenced in a study of blood T cell repertoires in COVID-19. Method: immunoSEQ multiplex PCR; TCRdb's copy keeps in-frame clones and lacks some. The sample includes 200,000 to 250,000 clones, approximately 91% of them seen just once. Material: peripheral blood. These receptors originate from a man aged 60-69 years who had recovered from COVID-19. The CDR3 runs from the conserved cysteine through the conserved F or W. The order of the fields is CDR3 DNA, CDR3 protein, D gene, clone size, V gene, J gene. A D gene is named only where the DNA matches it firmly. The listing skips clone size in some rows; elsewhere it reads once, few, many or a size class.

TGTGCCAGTAGCATCCCCATCGGGACATCCAATTCACCCCTCCACTTT	CASSIPIGTSNSPLHF	.	once	TRBV19	TRBJ1-6
TGTGCCAGCAGTGTACAGGGGGCGAACACCGGGGAGCTGTTTTTT	CASSVQGANTGELFF	TRBD1	.	TRBV2	TRBJ2-2
TGTGCCAGCAGCCAAGTTACAGGGAAGGCTGGAAACACCATATATTTT	CASSQVTGKAGNTIYF	.	.	TRBV4-2	TRBJ1-3
TGTGCCAGCAGCTTAAATGCAGGGTGGATTGGTGAAGCTTTCTTT	CASSLNAGWIGEAFF	.	.	TRBV7-8	TRBJ1-1
TGTGCCAGCAGCTTAGCGCTTGTACGGGAGACCCAGTACTTC	CASSLALVRETQYF	.	.	TRBV7-9	TRBJ2-5
TGTGCCAGTAGTATGACAGGGAACTATGGCTACACCTTC	CASSMTGNYGYTF	TRBD1	.	TRBV19	TRBJ1-2
TGTGCCAGCAGCCAAGATCGGGGGGCGACCCAGTACTTC	CASSQDRGATQYF	.	.	TRBV3-1/TRBV3-2	TRBJ2-5
TGTGCCACCAGCAGAGATGGACAGCAAGAGACCCAGTACTTC	CATSRDGQQETQYF	.	.	TRBV15	TRBJ2-5
TGTGCCTGCTCGAGGACAGGGGATGAAAAACTGTTTTTT	CACSRTGDEKLFF	TRBD1	.	TRBV6-5	TRBJ1-4
TGTGCCAGCAGGGGGAAGGGGGTGGATACGCAGTATTTT	CASRGKGVDTQYF	.	.	TRBV6-5	TRBJ2-3
TGCGCCAGCAGCGCGACAGGGACCGGAAACACCATATATTTT	CASSATGTGNTIYF	TRBD1	.	TRBV5-1	TRBJ1-3
TGCAGCGTCGCTGACAGAAAGGAAGGGGAGACCCAGTACTTC	CSVADRKEGETQYF	.	.	TRBV29-1	TRBJ2-5
TGTGCCAGCAGACGTACAGGGGGACAAGAGACCCAGTACTTC	CASRRTGGQETQYF	TRBD1	.	TRBV6-6	TRBJ2-5
TGTGCCAGCAGTTCGGGACAAATGAGCAATCAGCCCCAGCATTTT	CASSSGQMSNQPQHF	.	.	TRBV6-2/TRBV6-3	TRBJ1-5
TGTGCCAGCAGTCCGGGGACTACCATCTACAATGAGCAGTTCTTC	CASSPGTTIYNEQFF	TRBD2	.	TRBV6-2/TRBV6-3	TRBJ2-1
TGTGCCAGCAACCCGACAGGGCTCAGGGAGCAGTACTTC	CASNPTGLREQYF	TRBD1	.	TRBV6-5	TRBJ2-7
TGCGCCAGCAGCTTTGGAGGACAGGCCCTCGTCGAGCAGTACTTC	CASSFGGQALVEQYF	TRBD1	.	TRBV5-1	TRBJ2-7
TGCAGCGTTGGACAGGGTAGGACCCAGCATTTT	CSVGQGRTQHF	TRBD1	.	TRBV29-1	TRBJ1-5
TGCAGTGCTAGTTTCGCGGCCTACGAGCAGTACTTC	CSASFAAYEQYF	.	.	TRBV20-1	TRBJ2-7
TGCAGCGTCTGGACAGGGGCTAACTATGGCTACACCTTC	CSVWTGANYGYTF	TRBD1	.	TRBV29-1	TRBJ1-2
TGTGCCAGCAGCCTACTGGGGGCTGGAACAACAGATACGCAGTATTTT	CASSLLGAGTTDTQYF	.	.	TRBV6-6	TRBJ2-3
TGTGCCAGCAGCGTTAGTGACAGGGTAGGGACCGGGGAGCTGTTTTTT	CASSVSDRVGTGELFF	TRBD1	.	TRBV9	TRBJ2-2
TGTGCCAGCAGTTATGACAGGCCTAACACTGAAGCTTTCTTT	CASSYDRPNTEAFF	.	.	TRBV6-5	TRBJ1-1
TGTGCCAGCTCACTAGCGGGAGCCGGAGATACGCAGTATTTT	CASSLAGAGDTQYF	TRBD2	.	TRBV6-5	TRBJ2-3
TGCGCCAGCAGCCAAGGCAGGGAGGGCTATGGCTACACCTTC	CASSQGREGYGYTF	.	many	TRBV4-3	TRBJ1-2
TGCGCCAGCAGCTCTCGGGACAGAAACACCGGGGAGCTGTTTTTT	CASSSRDRNTGELFF	TRBD1	.	TRBV5-1	TRBJ2-2
TGTGCCAGCAGCGTCACGCGGGATTCCCAAGAAATCTATGGCTACACCTTC	CASSVTRDSQEIYGYTF	.	.	TRBV7-2	TRBJ1-2
TGCGCCAGCAGCCCAGGGTACTCTGGAAACACCATATATTTT	CASSPGYSGNTIYF	.	.	TRBV5-1	TRBJ1-3
TGTGCCTGGAGGCCAGGAATCGCTGGAAACACCATATATTTT	CAWRPGIAGNTIYF	.	once	TRBV30	TRBJ1-3
TGTGCCATCAGTGAGTCTCCTGACACGCAGCCCCAGCATTTT	CAISESPDTQPQHF	.	.	TRBV10-3	TRBJ1-5
TGTGCCAGCAGCCAAGAACTAGCGGTCTACAATGAGCAGTTCTTC	CASSQELAVYNEQFF	TRBD2	.	TRBV3-1/TRBV3-2	TRBJ2-1
TGCGCCAGCAGCTCTACAGGGGGGATCTCTGGAAACACCATATATTTT	CASSSTGGISGNTIYF	TRBD1	few	TRBV5-1	TRBJ1-3
TGTGCCAGTTCAGGGTCTCGGAAAAACATTCAGTACTTC	CASSGSRKNIQYF	.	.	TRBV19	TRBJ2-4
TGTGCCAGCAGTGCCTGGGACAGACCCTACGAGCAGTACTTC	CASSAWDRPYEQYF	TRBD1	.	TRBV27	TRBJ2-7
TGTGCCAGCGGACGCCAGGGGAACACTGAAGCTTTCTTT	CASGRQGNTEAFF	.	.	TRBV6-5	TRBJ1-1
TGTGCCAGCCTGACACGCCTTCCCGACAGGGCCGATAGCAATCAGCCCCAGCATTTT	CASLTRLPDRADSNQPQHF	TRBD1	.	TRBV6-4	TRBJ1-5
TGTGCCAGTAGTAGTAGCGGGGGGCTCACCGGGGAGCTGTTTTTT	CASSSSGGLTGELFF	TRBD2	once	TRBV19	TRBJ2-2
TGTGCCAGCTCACCAGGACAGGTCCAAGAGACCCAGTACTTC	CASSPGQVQETQYF	TRBD1	.	TRBV18	TRBJ2-5
TGTGCCAGCAGTTTGGGACAGCCTAGCTCCTACAATGAGCAGTTCTTC	CASSLGQPSSYNEQFF	TRBD1	.	TRBV27	TRBJ2-1
TGTGCCAGCAGCCAAGGCGGACAGGCCTCCTCTGGAAACACCATATATTTT	CASSQGGQASSGNTIYF	TRBD1	.	TRBV3-1/TRBV3-2	TRBJ1-3
TGTGCCAGTAGTATTTCGGGACAGGGGGCTTTCGAGACCCAGTACTTC	CASSISGQGAFETQYF	TRBD1	.	TRBV19	TRBJ2-5
TGTGCCAGTAGGGAGGGGGGCGCGTCTAATGAAAAACTGTTTTTT	CASREGGASNEKLFF	.	.	TRBV13	TRBJ1-4
TGTGCCAGCAGCCCAGGGGACACGAGCTCCTACGAGCAGTACTTC	CASSPGDTSSYEQYF	.	once	TRBV28	TRBJ2-7
TGCGCCAGCAGCTCTCGACTAGCGCTTTACAATGAGCAGTTCTTC	CASSSRLALYNEQFF	TRBD2	few	TRBV5-1	TRBJ2-1
TGTGCCAGCAGCGTAGAATCCGGAGGGTACAATGAGCAGTTCTTC	CASSVESGGYNEQFF	.	.	TRBV9	TRBJ2-1
TGTGCCAGCAGCTTGGGGGGAGTAGGAGGAAACACCATATATTTT	CASSLGGVGGNTIYF	.	.	TRBV7-2	TRBJ1-3
TGTGCCAGCAGATTGGCGGGGAGGAACACCGGGGAGCTGTTTTTT	CASRLAGRNTGELFF	.	.	TRBV13	TRBJ2-2
TGTGCCTGGAGCGCGGGGGCAGGCAATCAGCCCCAGCATTTT	CAWSAGAGNQPQHF	.	.	TRBV30	TRBJ1-5
TGTGCCAGCAGTTCGCGGGACTCCCCCGGGGATACGCAGTATTTT	CASSSRDSPGDTQYF	.	.	TRBV27	TRBJ2-3
TGCGCCAGCAGCCAGGAAGGACTAGCGGGAGCGGTAGATACGCAGTATTTT	CASSQEGLAGAVDTQYF	TRBD2	.	TRBV4-3	TRBJ2-3
TGTGCCAGCAGCCCCTGGCGGGGAGGGGATAATTCACCCCTCCACTTT	CASSPWRGGDNSPLHF	.	.	TRBV7-9	TRBJ1-6
TGCGCCAGCAGCTTGGGACAGATCAACGAGCAGTACTTC	CASSLGQINEQYF	.	.	TRBV5-1	TRBJ2-7
TGTGCCAGCAGTCCCCAACCGGGACAGGGGGCTCCACCGGGGCAGTACTTC	CASSPQPGQGAPPGQYF	TRBD1	few	TRBV28	TRBJ2-7